This T cell receptor (beta chain) came from a study of cytomegalovirus exposure and HLA in healthy donors. Across the whole study: A prior study identified 110 million or so unique TCR beta sequences from roughly 170 million T cells.

Study-level findings and limits: Confirmation in vitro established that three CMV-associated chains were specific for CMV antigens.

Per germline, CDR1 KGHSH and CDR2 LQKENI. The ends lost 6 bases at V and 5 bases at J; junction bases unmatched: 7. The CDR3 spans 14 residues. Everyone who donated was a healthy bone marrow donor. It was with 60 Vbeta and 13 Jbeta primers that the PCR ran. Generated by immunoSEQ multiplex PCR, the TCRdb table keeps only in-frame clones and is missing some. The sample lists approximately 150,000 clones, about 85% occurring once. In regard to this clone: The antigen remains undetermined.

V gene TRBV18 combines with J gene TRBJ2-5; 9 bases are a match to TRBD2. The clonotype originates from a man in his thirties or forties in good health and CMV-seropositive. The sequenced material came from PBMCs. DNA of the CDR3: TGTGCCAGCTCCGGAGCGGGGGGTTCGGAGACCCAGTACTTC. Protein product: CASSGAGGSETQYF.